This entry features one TCR beta chain sequence. Antigen: not known. Germline and junction disagree at one end, which may indicate a read error. It was by quantitative 5'-RACE with molecular barcodes that TCR beta libraries were made. TCRdb independently ran MiXCR on the 5' RACE reads; one entry per CDR3 protein. The sample records around 300,000 distinct CDR3 sequences, approximately 10% being singletons. Germline V gene sequence: CDR1 MNHEY, CDR2 SMNVEV (reference sequence). This CDR3 is built from 12 residues. This sample was included in a study of CD8 T cells in ankylosing spondylitis. Study-wide results and caveats: A TCR beta motif of seven or eight highly homologous variants appeared characteristic of ankylosing spondylitis blood. From matched ankylosing spondylitis synovial fluid, disease-linked clones were reportedly recovered at significantly enriched levels.

Material for sequencing was blood, either unsorted or a sorted T cell fraction (not recorded which). The V call is TRBV27, the J call TRBJ2-7; weak D call: TRBD1 (5 bases). The clonotype originates from a female donor with ankylosing spondylitis or in good health (not recorded which). The CDR3 sequence is CASSLRGYGQYF. In nucleotides, the CDR3 is TGTGCCAGCAGTTTAAGGGGCTACGGGCAGTACTTC.